This entry is about one TCR beta chain. The data stem from a study of blood T cell repertoires in COVID-19. Background on the study: Specimens from acute and convalescent COVID-19 originated in the United States, Italy and Spain. Sample material is recorded as cDNA or gDNA derived from T cells, B-cell-depleted T cells, or PBMCs.

Recruited during active infection, patients (from Seattle) were subsequently followed longitudinally. As processed by the authors: It was from reference gene primer amplification that nucleated cell counts were estimated. Some clones are missing from TCRdb's copy, which holds only in-frame ones; the method was immunoSEQ multiplex PCR. V and J calls plus clone size are reproduced from that table; the DNA served to infer D and trimming. The table has about 68,000 clones, about 85% seen once; the top ten hold around 3.6%. The CDR3 has 14 amino acids. Losses at the gene ends were 4 bases for V and 2 bases for J; bases not matched to a gene: 3. Germline-derived CDR1 and CDR2 are SGHKS and YYEKEE (reference sequence).

This TCR was sampled from a woman in her 50s with COVID-19, enrolled during active disease. The V call is TRBV5-5, the J call TRBJ2-1; TRBD2 matches 7 bases. Material: peripheral blood. CDR3 region: CASSASGTYNEQFF. As DNA, the CDR3 is TGTGCCAGCAGCGCGAGCGGGACCTACAATGAGCAGTTCTTC.